This TCR beta chain stems from a study of cytomegalovirus exposure and HLA in healthy donors. 13 Jbeta primers and 60 Vbeta primers were used for the PCR. The data were produced by immunoSEQ multiplex PCR, yet TCRdb's version contains in-frame clones alone and is incomplete. The sample carries 160,000 or so clones, 70% to 80% recorded once. V lost 0 bases, J lost 9 bases, and 11 bases lay in between. This CDR3 is 12 amino acids long. The germline V gene encodes CDR1 GTSNPN and CDR2 SVGIG (reference sequence). Material: PBMCs. The receptor was isolated from a male donor in good health and CMV-seronegative. The chain combines TRBV30 with TRBJ1-1; TRBD1 might be the D (6 bases). CDR3 residues: CAWSVLGQKAFF. The CDR3 nucleotides are TGTGCCTGGAGTGTACTCGGACAGAAAGCTTTCTTT.